The rows below give T cell receptor beta chains drawn from one sample of a study of T cells in localized non-small cell lung cancer. Profiled with immunoSEQ multiplex PCR; TCRdb holds only in-frame clones, not every one. In the table there are roughly 86,000 clones, approximately 84% of which are singletons. The specimen was peripheral blood, collected before any cancer treatment. These receptor sequences come from a man aged 40 to 69 with stage I lung adenocarcinoma. The CDR3 runs from the conserved cysteine through the conserved F or W. Each record gives: J gene, clone size, D gene, V gene, CDR3 protein, CDR3 DNA. A D gene is named only where the DNA matches it firmly. The size field is filled for only some rows; it gives once, few, many or a size class.

TRBJ1-2 - TRBD1 TRBV29-1 CSATDGTANTF TGCAGCGCTACGGACGGGACAGCTAACACCTTC
TRBJ2-3 - - TRBV6-1 CASSELRGIDTQYF TGTGCCAGCAGTGAGCTTCGAGGGATTGATACGCAGTATTTT
TRBJ2-5 - TRBD1 TRBV7-8 CASSPRDRGETQYF TGTGCCAGCAGCCCCCGGGACAGGGGGGAGACCCAGTACTTC
TRBJ2-7 - - TRBV6-6 CASIKESSYEQYF TGTGCCAGCATAAAGGAGAGCTCCTACGAGCAGTACTTC
TRBJ2-2 medium-sized - TRBV10-3 CAIQGAGTGELFF TGTGCCATCCAAGGGGCGGGCACCGGGGAGCTGTTTTTT
TRBJ2-5 - - TRBV29-1 CSAPLGGGSQETQYF TGCAGCGCCCCATTGGGAGGGGGAAGCCAAGAGACCCAGTACTTC
TRBJ2-6 - - TRBV27 CASSSSSGANVLTF TGTGCCAGCAGTAGCAGTTCTGGGGCCAACGTCCTGACTTTC
TRBJ1-2 few - TRBV18 CASAHQGLTPPGYTF TGTGCCAGCGCACACCAAGGACTTACCCCTCCGGGCTACACCTTC
TRBJ2-1 - TRBD1 TRBV7-2 CASTFTRGPQFF TGTGCCAGCACCTTTACCAGGGGGCCGCAGTTCTTC
TRBJ2-1 - TRBD2 TRBV27 CASSRWSGEGQFF TGTGCCAGCAGCCGTTGGTCCGGGGAGGGGCAGTTCTTC
TRBJ1-1 medium-sized - TRBV7-8 CASSSDRTTEAFF TGTGCCAGCAGCTCCGACAGGACCACTGAAGCTTTCTTT
TRBJ1-1 - TRBD1 TRBV11-2 CASSRGQGALMNTEAFF TGTGCCAGCAGCCGCGGACAGGGGGCTCTAATGAACACTGAAGCTTTCTTT
TRBJ2-3 - - TRBV5-1 CASSLREDSTDTQYF TGCGCCAGCAGCTTAAGAGAGGACAGCACAGATACGCAGTATTTT
TRBJ2-1 once TRBD2 TRBV11-2 CASSPTSGRGNEQFF TGTGCCAGCAGTCCAACTAGCGGGAGGGGTAATGAGCAGTTCTTC
TRBJ1-2 - TRBD1 TRBV7-2 CASSLIQGTYGYTF TGTGCCAGCAGCCTTATACAGGGGACCTATGGCTACACCTTC
TRBJ2-2 - - TRBV7-9 CASSLDVRGGDTGELFF TGTGCCAGCAGCTTAGATGTCAGGGGTGGCGACACCGGGGAGCTGTTTTTT
TRBJ2-2 - - TRBV19 CASTTTPGVGGELFF TGTGCCAGTACAACCACACCGGGGGTTGGCGGGGAGCTGTTTTTT
TRBJ2-5 once - TRBV30 CAWSVQTQYF TGTGCCTGGAGTGTACAAACCCAGTACTTC
TRBJ2-5 few TRBD2 TRBV5-4 CASRNRLAGTSETQYF TGTGCCAGCAGAAACCGACTAGCGGGAACTTCTGAGACCCAGTACTTC
TRBJ2-3 - - TRBV9 CASSVVGADTQYF TGTGCCAGCAGCGTAGTTGGGGCAGATACGCAGTATTTT
TRBJ2-7 once TRBD1 TRBV27 CASRLDRGRYEQYF TGTGCCAGCCGACTAGACAGGGGTCGATACGAGCAGTACTTC
TRBJ2-1 - TRBD1 TRBV9 CASTRTGGLLAEQFF TGTGCCAGCACACGAACAGGGGGCCTACTTGCTGAGCAGTTCTTC
TRBJ1-5 - - TRBV12-5 CASGPGRTYSNQPQHF TGTGCTAGTGGTCCCGGTCGGACCTATAGCAATCAGCCCCAGCATTTT
TRBJ1-5 once TRBD1 TRBV27 CASKPGQGASQPQHF TGTGCCAGCAAACCCGGACAGGGGGCTAGTCAGCCCCAGCATTTT
TRBJ2-7 - - TRBV6-6 CASSYSVQSYEQYF TGTGCCAGCAGTTACTCTGTCCAATCCTACGAGCAGTACTTC
TRBJ2-1 - TRBD2 TRBV10-3 CAISAAGEGEQFF TGTGCCATCAGTGCAGCGGGAGAGGGTGAGCAGTTCTTC
TRBJ1-1 - TRBD1 TRBV19 CASSTWTGANLNTEAFF TGTGCCAGTAGTACGTGGACAGGGGCGAACCTAAACACTGAAGCTTTCTTT
TRBJ2-5 - TRBD2 TRBV11-2 CASSLTAGEETQYF TGTGCCAGCAGCTTAACAGCGGGGGAGGAGACCCAGTACTTC
TRBJ1-4 - - TRBV28 CASSRQGSEKLFF TGTGCCAGCAGCCGCCAGGGGAGTGAAAAACTGTTTTTT
TRBJ1-2 - - TRBV27 CASSFRPTHYGYTF TGTGCCAGCAGTTTCCGACCTACTCACTATGGCTACACCTTC
TRBJ2-3 once - TRBV2 CASSEYGLGTDTQYF TGTGCCAGCAGTGAATATGGACTCGGGACAGATACGCAGTATTTT
TRBJ1-2 - TRBD1 TRBV11-1 CASSLAPTGGTYGYTF TGTGCCAGCAGCTTAGCCCCGACAGGGGGCACCTATGGCTACACCTTC
TRBJ2-3 - - TRBV7-9 CASSLRVRDTQYF TGTGCCAGCAGCTTACGAGTTCGGGATACGCAGTATTTT
TRBJ1-4 once - TRBV2 CASSGEMQLGEKLFF TGTGCCAGCAGTGGAGAGATGCAACTGGGGGAAAAACTGTTTTTT
TRBJ1-1 - - TRBV30 CAWTPSFVTEAFF TGTGCCTGGACACCTTCGTTTGTCACTGAAGCTTTCTTT
TRBJ1-2 - - TRBV23-1 CANLQGPNYGYTF TGCGCCAACTTGCAAGGCCCTAACTATGGCTACACCTTC
TRBJ2-7 - TRBD2 TRBV27 CASSWASGNYEQYF TGTGCCAGCAGTTGGGCTAGCGGGAATTACGAGCAGTACTTC
TRBJ2-7 once - TRBV5-1 CASQGSNYEQYF TGCGCCAGTCAGGGTTCGAACTACGAGCAGTACTTC
TRBJ2-5 - - TRBV15 CATSRDQGRETQYF TGTGCCACCAGCAGAGACCAGGGGAGAGAGACCCAGTACTTC
TRBJ2-5 - - TRBV10-3 CAISESQIAETQYF TGTGCCATCAGTGAGTCGCAGATCGCGGAGACCCAGTACTTC
TRBJ2-1 - - TRBV5-1 CASSFQGGNNEQFF TGCGCCAGCAGCTTTCAGGGGGGCAACAATGAGCAGTTCTTC
TRBJ2-1 few - TRBV5-4 CASRPGVDGSGREQFF TGTGCCAGCAGGCCGGGAGTTGACGGGAGTGGCCGTGAGCAGTTCTTC
TRBJ2-1 - - TRBV5-1 CASSSPGRSSYNEQFF TGCGCCAGCAGCTCCCCGGGACGAAGCTCCTACAATGAGCAGTTCTTC
TRBJ1-5 - - TRBV7-9 CASSRGNQPQHF TGTGCCAGCAGTCGGGGGAATCAGCCCCAGCATTTT
TRBJ1-5 - - TRBV28 CASTPGGSLSYQPQHF TGTGCCAGCACTCCTGGGGGTTCTCTCTCTTATCAGCCCCAGCATTTT
TRBJ1-4 - - TRBV29-1 CSGLFGFGKLFF TGCAGCGGTTTGTTTGGGTTTGGAAAACTGTTTTTT
TRBJ1-4 - - TRBV30 CAWSGHFNEKLFF TGTGCCTGGTCGGGACACTTTAATGAAAAACTGTTTTTT
TRBJ1-1 - - TRBV5-1 CASSLVDFAGTEAFF TGCGCCAGCAGCTTGGTGGATTTTGCTGGCACTGAAGCTTTCTTT
TRBJ2-2 - - TRBV11-2 CASSRSKNTGELFF TGTGCCAGCAGCAGATCCAAAAATACCGGGGAGCTGTTTTTT
TRBJ2-2 - - TRBV7-2 CASSLFAGITGELFF TGTGCCAGCAGCTTATTTGCAGGGATCACCGGGGAGCTGTTTTTT
TRBJ1-4 - TRBD1 TRBV16 CASSQLAGQGAKDEKLFF TGTGCCAGCAGCCAACTAGCGGGACAGGGGGCGAAGGATGAAAAACTGTTTTTT